The sample holds a few counts of the clone carrying this T cell receptor (beta chain). The data belong to a study of blood T cell repertoires in COVID-19. Across the study: There were acute and convalescent COVID-19 samples, and they came from the United States, Italy and Spain.

In the original workflow: Amplification from reference gene primers served as the basis for estimated nucleated cell counts. The data were produced by immunoSEQ multiplex PCR, yet TCRdb's version contains in-frame clones alone and is incomplete. For V, J and clone size, that table is used; D and trimming come from the DNA. The sample contains about 200,000 clones, 86% of which appear only once. CDR1 and CDR2 from the germline V gene are SEHNR and FQNEAQ (reference sequence). This CDR3 spans 17 amino acids. The J segment lost 0 bases and the V segment lost 5 bases, leaving 11 bases of the junction unmatched.

The clonotype originates from a man aged 45-65 years with acute or convalescent COVID-19. Sequencing used peripheral blood. The chain uses TRBV7-9 and TRBJ1-1; 8 bases match TRBD1. CDR3 nucleotides: TGTGCCAGCAGCCCCTGGACAGGGTGGGGTATGAACACTGAAGCTTTCTTT. Amino acid sequence: CASSPWTGWGMNTEAFF.